These 6 T cell receptor beta chains were sequenced from one sample in a study of blood T cells in healthy people across ages. Sample-barcoded 5' priming and a J-beta primer mix drove a second PCR of roughly 6 to 12 cycles. Each CDR3 protein gets one entry after TCRdb re-called the 5' RACE reads with MiXCR. This table has about 1.4 million distinct CDR3 sequences, around 59% appearing once. Sequenced input: blood. These receptors originate from a man aged 18 to 30 in good health.

The chain employs TRBV25-1 and TRBJ2-5; 9 bases map to TRBD2. Unmatched junction bases numbered 5, after V lost 1 base and J lost 5 bases. Germline V gene lookup returns CDR1 MGHDK and CDR2 SYGVNS. This CDR3 region has 15 residues. As DNA, the CDR3 is TGTGCCAGCAGTGAATTTAGCGGGAGCGATGAGACCCAGTACTTC. It is translated as CASSEFSGSDETQYF.

The chain joins TRBV29-1 to TRBJ2-1; TRBD2 agrees at 10 bases. Germline V gene lookup returns CDR1 SQVTM and CDR2 ANQGSEA. The CDR3 has 15 residues. J lost 4 bases, V lost 5 bases, and 8 bases had no gene match. In DNA, the CDR3 is TGCAGCGTTTCCTATGCTAGCGGGGGATACAATGAGCAGTTCTTC. This sequence encodes CSVSYASGGYNEQFF.

J is TRBJ1-2 and V is TRBV20-1; no definite D call. This CDR3 contains 14 residues. V lost 7 bases, J lost 4 bases, and 19 bases lay in between. Germline CDR1 reads DFQATT; CDR2 reads SNEGSKA (reference sequence). CDR3 sequence: CSVAAIFPVYGYTF. CDR3 DNA sequence: TGCAGTGTGGCGGCCATATTTCCCGTCTATGGCTACACCTTC.

The sample holds a few counts of this clonotype. This sequence joins TRBV12-3 or TRBV12-4 and TRBJ2-3; TRBD1 matches at 9 bases. There are 15 residues in the CDR3. With 6 bases clipped from V and 11 bases from J, the junction kept 15 bases outside the gene matches. CDR3 bases: TGTGCCAGCAGGCAAGGACAGGGGCCCCGTGAGTGGCAGTATTTT. It codes for CASRQGQGPREWQYF.

This clonotype was seen just once. The chain couples TRBV10-3 to TRBJ2-3; TRBD2 matches at 11 bases. V was clipped by 7 bases and J by 3 bases; unmatched bases: 3. Germline V gene data show CDR1 as ENHRY and CDR2 as SYGVKD. The length of the CDR3 is 14 residues. CDR3 in DNA: TGTGCCATCACTAGCGGGAGGCCGACAGATACGCAGTATTTT. Encoded protein: CAITSGRPTDTQYF.

The chain couples TRBV4-2 to TRBJ2-7, with 7 bases aligning to TRBD2. The better agreement between TRBJ2-5 and the DNA end casts doubt on the J call. The length of the CDR3 is 15 residues. Germline-derived CDR1 and CDR2 are LGHNA and YNFKEQ. CDR3 coding DNA: TGTGCCAGCAGCCTCCCAGGCACTAGCGAGGAGACCCAGTACTTC. Its translation is CASSLPGTSEETQYF.